This TCR beta chain was captured in a study of blood T cells in healthy people across ages. Combining a sample-barcoded 5' primer with a J-beta primer mix, a second PCR ran for about 6 to 12 cycles. A minimum of 3 million CDR3-containing paired-end reads was obtained for each sample. TCRdb processed the 5' RACE reads anew with MiXCR; each CDR3 protein has one entry. This table holds about 600,000 distinct CDR3 sequences, 47% found once. The V gene lost 6 bases and the J gene lost 11 bases, with 28 bases spanning the gap. The CDR3 length is 16 residues. CDR1 is MNHEY, CDR2 SMNVEV, per germline (reference sequence).

This sequence joins TRBV27 and TRBJ2-5; the D gene is possibly TRBD2 (6 bases). The sample was blood. The receptor was derived from an elderly man in good health. The CDR3, as DNA: TGTGCCAGCAGCCCCCTTAGCGGAGCTGGTAGCGATGAGCAGTACTTC. It specifies CASSPLSGAGSDEQYF.